These 30 T cell receptor beta chains came from one sample sequenced in a study of blood T cell repertoires in COVID-19. Data came from immunoSEQ multiplex PCR; TCRdb stores just in-frame clones and leaves some out. Here the sample spans about 140,000 clones, roughly 90% being singletons. The specimen sequenced was peripheral blood. All receptors come from a man aged 50 or older with active or convalescent COVID-19.

CDR3 nucleotide sequence: TGTGCCAGCAGTCCAGGGACAGGGTGGCCAGATACGCAGTATTTT. Residues: CASSPGTGWPDTQYF. This chain links TRBV7-9 with TRBJ2-3; TRBD1 aligns across 9 bases. J was trimmed by 4 bases and V by 6 bases; bases with no gene match: 8. Germline CDR1 SEHNR, CDR2 FQNEAQ (reference sequence). CDR3 length: 15 amino acids.

This rearrangement joins TRBV11-2 to TRBJ2-2; no reliable D call. This CDR3 region has 16 residues. Germline lookup yields CDR1 SGHAT and CDR2 FQNNGV. The V end was cut by 0 bases, the J end by 5 bases, with 13 bases between. The CDR3 nucleotides read TGTGCCAGCAGCTTAGAGCTAACGGGTTGGACCGGGGAGCTGTTTTTT. Its protein product is CASSLELTGWTGELFF.

The chain is built from TRBV11-2 and TRBJ2-5; 12 bases agree with TRBD2. Germline trimming cut 1 base from V and 7 bases from J; bases unmatched to any gene: 1. The CDR3 is 14 amino acids. Germline CDR1 and CDR2: SGHAT and FQNNGV. CDR3 in DNA: TGTGCCAGCAGCTTAGGGGGACTAGCGGGGACCCAGTACTTC. Its translation: CASSLGGLAGTQYF.

This clone was seen a single time. The V gene is TRBV5-1, the J gene TRBJ1-2; D possibly corresponds to TRBD1 (6 bases). Germline lookup yields CDR1 SGHRS and CDR2 YFSETQ. The CDR3 runs to 18 residues. Trimming shortened V by 1 base and J by 1 base, and 20 bases separated the two germline ends. CDR3 amino acids: CASSLSMAGATYNYGYTF. For the CDR3, the DNA is TGCGCCAGCAGCTTGTCCATGGCGGGGGCGACCTATAACTATGGCTACACCTTC.

The CDR3 coding sequence is TGTGCCAGCAGCTTTCTAGCGGGAGGGCCTAACACCGGGGAGCTGTTTTTT. It is translated as CASSFLAGGPNTGELFF. The chain carries TRBV7-2 and TRBJ2-2; 12 positions agree with TRBD2. The ends lost 3 bases at V and 2 bases at J; junction bases unmatched: 4. CDR3 size: 17 residues. The germline gives CDR1 SGHTA, CDR2 FQGNSA.

The chain employs TRBV3-1 (or the pseudogene TRBV3-2) and TRBJ2-7, with a weak D call TRBD1 (5 bases). Germline V gene lookup returns CDR1 LGHDT and CDR2 YNNKEL (reference sequence). V shed 1 base and J shed 4 bases, with 11 bases lying between them. The CDR3 consists of 14 residues. The CDR3 loop reads CASSQVQGWYEQYF. Here the CDR3 DNA reads TGTGCCAGCAGCCAAGTGCAGGGCTGGTACGAGCAGTACTTC.

This sequence joins TRBV4-1 and TRBJ2-5; 11 positions match TRBD2. The CDR3 consists of 18 residues. CDR1 is MGHRA and CDR2 is YSYEKL in the germline V gene. V was clipped by 0 bases and J by 0 bases; unmatched bases: 6. CDR3 sequence (DNA): TGCGCCAGCAGCCAAGATAGTAGCGGGAGGGGGTACCAAGAGACCCAGTACTTC. The encoded protein is CASSQDSSGRGYQETQYF.

The V call is TRBV6-4, the J call TRBJ1-2, with a weak D call TRBD1 (5 bases). Germline CDR1 is MRHNA and CDR2 is SNTAGT. Trimming took off 5 bases at V and 4 bases at J, with 14 bases between the two ends. The CDR3 spans 14 residues. The CDR3 DNA is TGTGCCAGCAGTCCTAATAGGGGTTTCTATGGCTACACCTTC. Translating gives CASSPNRGFYGYTF.

The V gene is TRBV5-5, the J gene TRBJ2-7; TRBD1 aligns across 9 bases. V gave up 4 bases and J gave up 2 bases; unmatched junction bases: 7. Germline CDR1 and CDR2: SGHKS and YYEKEE (reference sequence). The CDR3 is 15 amino acids. CDR3 coding DNA: TGTGCCAGCAGCCCAACCGGGACAGGGACCTACGAGCAGTACTTC. It is translated as CASSPTGTGTYEQYF.

The rearrangement links TRBV5-1 to TRBJ2-2; 8 bases line up with TRBD1. J was trimmed by 1 base and V by 3 bases; bases with no gene match: 5. Per the germline V gene, CDR1 is SGHRS and CDR2 is YFSETQ. The CDR3 extends over 16 amino acids. The CDR3 DNA is TGCGCCAGCAGCTCCAGGACAGGGAGGAACACCGGGGAGCTGTTTTTT. This encodes CASSSRTGRNTGELFF.

This sequence joins TRBV19 and TRBJ2-5; TRBD1 is a possible D gene (6 bases). Germline values: CDR1 LNHDA, CDR2 SQIVND (reference sequence). CDR3 length: 14 residues. V was trimmed by 3 bases and J by 6 bases, leaving 14 bases between them. In nucleotides, the CDR3 is TGTGCCAGTAGTATCCGGGACAAGAGGAAGACCCAGTACTTC. It specifies CASSIRDKRKTQYF. Combining the CDR3 with reference TRBV19 and TRBJ2-5 gives the whole variable domain DGGITQSPKYLFRKEGQNVTLSCEQNLNHDAMYWYRQDPGQGLRLIYYSQIVNDFQKGDIAEGYSVSREKKESFPLTVTSAQKNPTAFYLCASSIRDKRKTQYFGPGTRLLVL.

The chain is built from TRBV6-2 or TRBV6-3 and TRBJ2-1; 9 bases map to TRBD2. The CDR3 has 15 amino acids. CDR1 and CDR2 (germline): MNHEY, SVGEGT. V trimming: 2 bases; J trimming: 3 bases; junction bases outside the gene matches: 2. CDR3 DNA sequence: TGTGCCAGCAGTTACCTAGCGGGGAACTACAATGAGCAGTTCTTC. This gives the protein CASSYLAGNYNEQFF.

The chain couples TRBV7-6 to TRBJ2-7; the match to TRBD1 covers 9 bases. Germline values: CDR1 SGHVS, CDR2 FNYEAQ. CDR3 length equals 15 residues. V was pared by 1 base and J by 5 bases, with 6 bases of the junction left unmatched. The CDR3 loop is CASSLVGDRVHEQYF. The CDR3 region has the DNA TGTGCCAGCAGCTTAGTAGGGGACAGGGTCCACGAGCAGTACTTC.

This chain joins TRBV5-6 and TRBJ1-6; D possibly corresponds to TRBD1 (5 bases). V was pared by 6 bases and J by 2 bases, with 15 bases between. CDR3 length equals 16 residues. Germline values: CDR1 SGHDT, CDR2 YYEEEE. The CDR3 region is CASTSSDSAYNSPLHF. CDR3 bases: TGTGCCAGCACATCCTCCGACAGCGCCTATAATTCACCCCTCCACTTT.

The genes are TRBV19 and TRBJ1-3; D possibly corresponds to TRBD1 (6 bases). This CDR3 comprises 15 residues. Trimming shortened V by 3 bases and J by 2 bases, and 11 bases separated the two germline ends. Germline CDR1 is LNHDA and CDR2 is SQIVND (reference sequence). CDR3: CASSMSTGAGNTIYF. The CDR3 DNA reads as TGTGCCAGTAGTATGTCGACAGGTGCTGGAAACACCATATATTTT.

The CDR3 DNA is TGTGCCAGCAGCCAATCCCTGACAGCCTATCGGGACACCATATATTTT. It specifies CASSQSLTAYRDTIYF. This rearrangement joins TRBV3-1 (or the pseudogene TRBV3-2) to TRBJ1-3, with a possible D match to TRBD1 (5 bases). Trimming cost V 2 bases and J 8 bases, with 19 bases left between them. The CDR3 runs 16 residues. The germline CDR1 and CDR2 sequences are LGHDT and YNNKEL (reference sequence).

The V gene is TRBV28, the J gene TRBJ1-1; 8 bases line up with TRBD1. This CDR3 region has 14 residues. Germline-derived CDR1 and CDR2 are MDHEN and SYDVKM. The V segment lost 2 bases and the J segment 11 bases; nucleotides outside the gene matches: 10. The CDR3 here is CASSLTGTGPSAFF. For the CDR3, the DNA is TGTGCCAGCAGTTTAACCGGGACAGGTCCCTCGGCTTTCTTT.

The chain couples TRBV29-1 to TRBJ2-6; TRBD1 matches at 9 bases. From germline, CDR1 is SQVTM and CDR2 ANQGSEA. The CDR3 is made up of 17 amino acids. The V and J ends lost 5 bases and 1 base, in that order; junction bases with no gene match: 9. CDR3 in amino acids: CSVQTGTGFSGANVLTF. Written as DNA, the CDR3 is TGCAGCGTTCAAACCGGGACAGGGTTTTCTGGGGCCAACGTCCTGACTTTC. Complete variable domain (other parts from reference TRBV29-1 and TRBJ2-6): SAVISQKPSRDICQRGTSLTIQCQVDSQVTMMFWYRQQPGQSLTLIATANQGSEATYESGFVIDKFPISRPNLTFSTLTVSNMSPEDSSIYLCSVQTGTGFSGANVLTFGAGSRLTVL.

This chain connects TRBV19 to TRBJ1-6; possibly TRBD1 for D (5 bases). Germline V CDR1 and CDR2: LNHDA, SQIVND (reference sequence). The CDR3 runs 13 residues. Trimming stripped 7 bases from V and 7 bases from J, with 11 bases between. In DNA, the CDR3 is TGTGCCAGTACCAGGGCCCCAAATTCACCCCTCCACTTT. It codes for CASTRAPNSPLHF. Combining the CDR3 with reference TRBV19 and TRBJ1-6 gives the whole variable domain DGGITQSPKYLFRKEGQNVTLSCEQNLNHDAMYWYRQDPGQGLRLIYYSQIVNDFQKGDIAEGYSVSREKKESFPLTVTSAQKNPTAFYLCASTRAPNSPLHFGNGTRLTVT.

This chain links TRBV28 with TRBJ1-6; weak D call: TRBD1 (5 bases). Per germline, CDR1 MDHEN and CDR2 SYDVKM. With 6 bases removed from V and 13 bases from J, the gap between germline ends came to 16 bases. This CDR3 region has 13 residues. CDR3 loop: CASRQAPPGPLHF. CDR3 sequence (DNA): TGTGCCAGCAGACAGGCCCCACCCGGCCCCCTCCACTTT.

This chain links TRBV2 with TRBJ2-2; D is perhaps TRBD1 (7 bases). With 4 bases removed from V and 1 base from J, the gap between germline ends came to 13 bases. The germline V gene encodes CDR1 SNHLY and CDR2 FYNNEI. The CDR3 runs 16 residues. As DNA, the CDR3 is TGTGCCAGCAGTGGGGCAGGGGGGAAGAACACCGGGGAGCTGTTTTTT. The encoded protein is CASSGAGGKNTGELFF.

CDR3 residues: CASSIGTVTEAFF. The CDR3 coding sequence is TGTGCCAGCAGCATCGGGACAGTCACTGAAGCTTTCTTT. This chain links TRBV7-9 with TRBJ1-1; 7 bases align to TRBD1. The V gene's germline CDR1 is SEHNR and CDR2 FQNEAQ (reference sequence). The trim removed 5 bases at V and 4 bases at J, leaving 4 bases unmatched. The CDR3 covers 13 residues.

The chain is built from TRBV14 and TRBJ1-1; D gene uncertain. CDR1 is SGHDN, CDR2 FVKESK, per germline. Trimming pared 0 bases from V and 1 base from J, leaving 3 bases between. This CDR3 has 13 residues. The CDR3 DNA reads as TGTGCCAGCAGCCAAGATCAGAACACTGAAGCTTTCTTT. Amino acids: CASSQDQNTEAFF. Full variable domain (rest looked up from reference TRBV14 and TRBJ1-1): EAGVTQFPSHSVIEKGQTVTLRCDPISGHDNLYWYRRVMGKEIKFLLHFVKESKQDESGMPNNRFLAERTGGTYSTLKVQPAELEDSGVYFCASSQDQNTEAFFGQGTRLTVV.

The chain couples TRBV9 to TRBJ1-2, with D perhaps matching TRBD1 (6 bases). The germline V gene has CDR1 SGDLS and CDR2 YYNGEE. Trimming removed 0 bases at V and 2 bases at J, with 17 bases between. The CDR3 runs 17 residues. CDR3 sequence: CASSVGQGPNPNYGYTF. In DNA form, the CDR3 reads TGTGCCAGCAGCGTAGGGCAGGGGCCAAATCCAAACTATGGCTACACCTTC.

This clone was detected once. The genes are TRBV14 and TRBJ2-3; 8 nucleotides align to TRBD1. After removal of 3 bases from V and 4 bases from J, the junction contained 3 bases not matched to a gene. The germline V gene has CDR1 SGHDN and CDR2 FVKESK. The CDR3 sequence is 14 residues long. Here the CDR3 reads CASSHLTGADTQYF. The CDR3 nucleotides read TGTGCCAGCAGCCACCTGACAGGGGCAGATACGCAGTATTTT.

V usage is TRBV28 and J usage is TRBJ2-5; 10 positions agree with TRBD2. CDR3 length: 16 amino acids. Germline CDR1 is MDHEN and CDR2 is SYDVKM. The trim removed 6 bases at V and 5 bases at J, leaving 12 bases unmatched. The CDR3 nucleotides read TGTGCCAGCAGGGCCCGCGGGCTAGCGGGAGTGGAGACCCAGTACTTC. Translated, it gives CASRARGLAGVETQYF.

The J gene is TRBJ2-1, the V gene TRBV3-1 (or the pseudogene TRBV3-2), with 9 bases identical to TRBD2. After removal of 6 bases from V and 6 bases from J, the junction contained 9 bases not matched to a gene. The V gene's germline CDR1 is LGHDT and CDR2 YNNKEL (reference sequence). The CDR3 has 15 amino acids. CDR3 sequence (DNA): TGTGCCAGCAGGCGAACTAGCGGGCGTGCCAATGAGCAGTTCTTC. This encodes CASRRTSGRANEQFF.

The chain has TRBV11-2 and TRBJ2-7; D uncertain. Germline V gene sequence: CDR1 SGHAT, CDR2 FQNNGV. The length of the CDR3 is 13 residues. The ends were cut back, 3 bases at V and 0 bases at J, with 6 bases in the middle. CDR3 bases: TGTGCCAGCAGCTTTATATCCTCCTACGAGCAGTACTTC. Protein product: CASSFISSYEQYF.

The J gene is TRBJ1-5, the V gene TRBV19, with 7 bases matching TRBD1. The trim removed 4 bases at V and 4 bases at J, leaving 10 bases unmatched. The CDR3 spans 16 residues. Germline CDR1 is LNHDA and CDR2 is SQIVND (reference sequence). The CDR3 region is CASSTPGQRKNQPQHF. As DNA, the CDR3 is TGTGCCAGTAGTACCCCGGGACAGAGAAAAAATCAGCCCCAGCATTTT.

The V call is TRBV28, the J call TRBJ2-7, with 9 bases lining up with TRBD1. The J segment lost 5 bases and the V segment lost 3 bases, leaving 8 bases of the junction unmatched. CDR3 length: 15 amino acids. CDR1 is MDHEN and CDR2 is SYDVKM in the germline V gene. This chain's CDR3 is CASSFPGTGIDEQYF. In DNA form, the CDR3 reads TGTGCCAGCAGTTTCCCCGGGACAGGGATCGACGAGCAGTACTTC.